Each of the 6 T cell receptor beta chains below was sequenced from the same sample in a study of blood T cell repertoires in COVID-19. The repertoire was sequenced with immunoSEQ multiplex PCR; TCRdb's copy has only in-frame clones and lacks some. The sample shows about 180,000 clones, nearly 90% of them seen only once. The sequencing input was peripheral blood. All receptors come from a man aged 18 to 29 who had recovered from COVID-19.

This chain links TRBV3-1 (or the pseudogene TRBV3-2) with TRBJ2-1; 7 bases match TRBD2. This CDR3 is built from 15 residues. The germline V gene encodes CDR1 LGHDT and CDR2 YNNKEL (reference sequence). The junction had 10 bases not matched to a gene; V was cut back by 1 base and J by 10 bases. The CDR3 bases are TGTGCCAGCAGCCAAGGTACCGGGAGGAACTGGGAGCAGTTCTTC. It specifies CASSQGTGRNWEQFF.

The chain links TRBV6-1 to TRBJ1-6, with 9 nucleotides matching TRBD1. V lost 4 bases, J lost 5 bases, and 9 bases stayed unmatched. The CDR3 sequence is 17 residues long. Germline CDR1 MNHNS, CDR2 SASEGT. The CDR3 sequence is CASSGTGGPFHNSPLHF. The CDR3, as DNA: TGTGCCAGCAGTGGTACAGGGGGCCCCTTCCATAATTCACCCCTCCACTTT.

This clone was seen only once. V is TRBV5-1 and J is TRBJ2-5, with D possibly TRBD2 on 5 matching bases. Trimming left V 4 bases short and J 7 bases short, with 11 bases between. This CDR3 spans 12 amino acids. Per the germline V gene, CDR1 is SGHRS and CDR2 is YFSETQ. The CDR3 spells CASSMDRGTQYF. In DNA form, the CDR3 reads TGCGCCAGCAGCATGGACCGGGGGACCCAGTACTTC.

The chain couples TRBV7-9 to TRBJ1-4; D gene uncertain. Germline V gives CDR1 SEHNR, CDR2 FQNEAQ (reference sequence). V lost 5 bases and J 8 bases, leaving 9 bases between the germline ends. The CDR3 covers 12 residues. DNA of the CDR3: TGTGCCAGCAGCCTCGGCGGGGAAAAACTGTTTTTT. Its protein is CASSLGGEKLFF.

This sequence joins TRBV29-1 and TRBJ2-1; TRBD2 matches at 7 bases. The ends lost 4 bases at V and 4 bases at J; junction bases unmatched: 4. Germline assignment: CDR1 SQVTM and CDR2 ANQGSEA. There are 13 residues in the CDR3. CDR3 nucleotide sequence: TGCAGCGTTGGGGGGGGACTATACAATGAGCAGTTCTTC. Protein product: CSVGGGLYNEQFF.

This clone was observed once. The V gene is TRBV18, the J gene TRBJ1-2; D is undetermined. V lost 0 bases and J lost 3, with 5 bases in between. The CDR3 extends over 13 amino acids. Per germline, CDR1 KGHSH and CDR2 LQKENI. The CDR3 loop reads CASSPPADYGYTF. DNA for the CDR3: TGTGCCAGCTCACCACCCGCGGACTATGGCTACACCTTC.